A selection of T cell receptor beta chains follows, all from one sample in a study of blood T cell repertoires in COVID-19. Assay: immunoSEQ multiplex PCR; the TCRdb copy retains only in-frame clones and omits some. The sample gives more than 80,000 clones, roughly 90% of which show up once; less than 2% is in the top ten. What was sequenced was peripheral blood. The receptors here all came from a human donor with active COVID-19. The donor label of this sample is uncertain. Each CDR3 is given with its conserved first and last residue. Each record gives: CDR3 DNA, CDR3 protein, clone size, J gene, D gene, V gene. D genes are given only for firm matches. Clone size appears in some rows only: once, few, many, or a class for an expanded clone.

TGCGCCAGCAGCTGGGCAGGGGGCTCCTACAATGAGCAGTTCTTC,CASSWAGGSYNEQFF,NA,TRBJ2-1,TRBD1,TRBV5-1
TGTGCCAGCAGTTTCACAGAGCTAGCCAAAAACATTCAGTACTTC,CASSFTELAKNIQYF,NA,TRBJ2-4,NA,TRBV6-6
TGTGCCAGCACGACAGGGGCAGGTATCACAGATACGCAGTATTTT,CASTTGAGITDTQYF,NA,TRBJ2-3,TRBD1,TRBV7-9
TGTGCTAGTGGTTTCATCGCAGGGAACTATGGCTACACCTTC,CASGFIAGNYGYTF,NA,TRBJ1-2,NA,TRBV12-5
TGTGCCAGCAGCTTGGGACAGTCCTACGAGCAGTACTTC,CASSLGQSYEQYF,once,TRBJ2-7,TRBD1,TRBV11-2
TGTGCCAGCAGCGTACTGGAGGGGTGGGGGTATGGCTACACCTTC,CASSVLEGWGYGYTF,NA,TRBJ1-2,NA,TRBV9
TGTGCCAGCAGTTACCCTCCTACTAGCGGGTGGTTCTCCTACGAGCAGTACTTC,CASSYPPTSGWFSYEQYF,NA,TRBJ2-7,TRBD2,TRBV6-2/TRBV6-3
TGTGCCAGCAGCTTGGCACCGGAGCTAAGCTGGGGCTACACCTTC,CASSLAPELSWGYTF,NA,TRBJ1-2,NA,TRBV5-5
TGCGCCAGCAGCGAGACAGGGATCTACGAGCAGTACTTC,CASSETGIYEQYF,NA,TRBJ2-7,TRBD1,TRBV5-1
TGCGCCAGCAGCTTGACTACAGGATCCCCTGGGGCCAACGTCCTGACTTTC,CASSLTTGSPGANVLTF,NA,TRBJ2-6,NA,TRBV5-1
TGTGCCAGCAGCCCCGGCCCGGGGTTGGACTATGGCTACACCTTC,CASSPGPGLDYGYTF,NA,TRBJ1-2,NA,TRBV7-2
TGCGCCAGCAGCTTGCGAGGGAACAATGAGCAGTTCTTC,CASSLRGNNEQFF,NA,TRBJ2-1,NA,TRBV5-1
TGCAGCGTTGTCTCCCGTCTCTATGGCTACACCTTC,CSVVSRLYGYTF,NA,TRBJ1-2,NA,TRBV29-1
TGTGCCAGCAGCGTAGCCCCTCTAGCGGGGGGCGGCAATGAGCAGTTCTTC,CASSVAPLAGGGNEQFF,NA,TRBJ2-1,TRBD2,TRBV9
TGTGCCAGCAGGACGACTGGAACGGCCGGGGAGCTGTTTTTT,CASRTTGTAGELFF,NA,TRBJ2-2,NA,TRBV27
TGTGCCAGCAGCCCCCGACAGGGTCTCTCTGGAAACACCATATATTTT,CASSPRQGLSGNTIYF,NA,TRBJ1-3,TRBD1,TRBV5-8
TGTGCCAGCAGCGTAGTAGCGGGGGGCCACCAAGAGACCCAGTACTTC,CASSVVAGGHQETQYF,NA,TRBJ2-5,TRBD2,TRBV9
TGTGCCAGCGGATACTCAGGGGCCATGAACACTGAAGCTTTCTTT,CASGYSGAMNTEAFF,NA,TRBJ1-1,NA,TRBV5-4
TGTGCCTGGATTATTCCAGGGGGCTATGGCTACACCTTC,CAWIIPGGYGYTF,NA,TRBJ1-2,TRBD1,TRBV30
TGTGCCAGCTATCCGAGCGGGGGGAAAGAGACCCAGTACTTC,CASYPSGGKETQYF,NA,TRBJ2-5,TRBD2,TRBV2
TGTGCCAGCAGCCAAGGCGGGGCGCGCACAGATACGCAGTATTTT,CASSQGGARTDTQYF,NA,TRBJ2-3,NA,TRBV3-1/TRBV3-2
TGTGCCAGCAGCTTATCTTCGGGAGAAGCTTTCTTT,CASSLSSGEAFF,NA,TRBJ1-1,NA,TRBV7-9
TGCGCCAGCAGCGGGGGACAGGGAGGATTTCGAGAGCAGTACTTC,CASSGGQGGFREQYF,NA,TRBJ2-7,TRBD1,TRBV5-1
TGTGCCAGCTCACCACCGATGGCAGGCAACGGCTATGGCTACACCTTC,CASSPPMAGNGYGYTF,NA,TRBJ1-2,NA,TRBV18
TGTGCCAGCAGCCCCCAGGGACTAGCGGGGGGGGAGCTGTTTTTT,CASSPQGLAGGELFF,NA,TRBJ2-2,TRBD2,TRBV7-3
TGCGCCAGCCACGACCTAGACAGGGGGGACAATCAGCCCCAGCATTTT,CASHDLDRGDNQPQHF,few,TRBJ1-5,TRBD1,TRBV4-1
TGTGCCAGCAGACTTTCAGGGGGTATCTATGGCTACACCTTC,CASRLSGGIYGYTF,once,TRBJ1-2,TRBD1,TRBV5-4
TGTGCCAGCAGCTTAGGAGCTAGCGGGGAAAATGAGCAGTTCTTC,CASSLGASGENEQFF,once,TRBJ2-1,TRBD2,TRBV7-9
TGTGCCAGCAGCCTCCTCGCTGGGGGACTAGCGGGGGTGGAGACCCAGTACTTC,CASSLLAGGLAGVETQYF,NA,TRBJ2-5,TRBD2,TRBV7-2
TGTGCCAGCAACCCAGGGGGCAGGAACCAGCCCCAGCATTTT,CASNPGGRNQPQHF,NA,TRBJ1-5,TRBD1,TRBV6-2/TRBV6-3
TGTGCCAGCAGCTTAGGGAGGACTGACAACTATGGCTACACCTTC,CASSLGRTDNYGYTF,NA,TRBJ1-2,NA,TRBV7-9
TGCGCCAGCAGCTCCCCAGAGGAAATGAACACTGAAGCTTTCTTT,CASSSPEEMNTEAFF,NA,TRBJ1-1,NA,TRBV5-1
TGCAGCGTTCAATCGTTCGACAGGGGTTTCAGGGAGCAGTACTTC,CSVQSFDRGFREQYF,NA,TRBJ2-7,TRBD1,TRBV29-1
TGTACGAGCAAGCGGGGCTCTGGGGCCAACGTCCTGACTTTC,CTSKRGSGANVLTF,NA,TRBJ2-6,TRBD2,TRBV6-5
TGTGCCAGCAGCTTACGCGGGGCAGAGAACACTGAAGCTTTCTTT,CASSLRGAENTEAFF,NA,TRBJ1-1,NA,TRBV11-2
TGCAGCGTTGGGCAGGGGTCCTCCTACGAGCAGTACTTC,CSVGQGSSYEQYF,NA,TRBJ2-7,NA,TRBV29-1
TGTGCCAGCAGCTTAATTGTACCGACAGGGGCCGAGGGTGAAAAACTGTTTTTT,CASSLIVPTGAEGEKLFF,NA,TRBJ1-4,TRBD1,TRBV7-9
TGCGCCAGCAGTGGTCTAGATAAAAACATTCAGTACTTC,CASSGLDKNIQYF,once,TRBJ2-4,NA,TRBV10-1
TGTGCCAGCAGCCTCCGAGCAGGCGCGAACACAGATACGCAGTATTTT,CASSLRAGANTDTQYF,NA,TRBJ2-3,NA,TRBV3-1/TRBV3-2
TGTGCTAGTGGTTTGGTACGACAGGAGATCCACTATGGCTACACCTTC,CASGLVRQEIHYGYTF,NA,TRBJ1-2,NA,TRBV12-5
TGTGCCAGCAGTTACACAGGGGCCGGGGTCAATGAGCAGTTCTTC,CASSYTGAGVNEQFF,NA,TRBJ2-1,TRBD1,TRBV6-5
TGCAGCGTAGTAACACTAGCCAATGAGCAGTTCTTC,CSVVTLANEQFF,NA,TRBJ2-1,NA,TRBV29-1
TGTGCCAGCTCACCCGTGTCGGGGGGAAGCGGGTACGAGCAGTACTTC,CASSPVSGGSGYEQYF,NA,TRBJ2-7,TRBD2,TRBV18
TGTGCTAGCAGCCCAGGACAGGGGAGTGCTGAAGCTTTCTTT,CASSPGQGSAEAFF,NA,TRBJ1-1,TRBD1,TRBV7-7
TGTGCCAGCTGTAGCGGGGGGGTACGAGATACGCAGTATTTT,CASCSGGVRDTQYF,NA,TRBJ2-3,TRBD2,TRBV6-5
TGCGCCAGCAGCCGCGCTCTGGGACATCTAACCACAGATACGCAGTATTTT,CASSRALGHLTTDTQYF,NA,TRBJ2-3,NA,TRBV5-1
TGTGCCACCAGTGATAGGGCTAGCGGGGTGTACAATGAGCAGTTCTTC,CATSDRASGVYNEQFF,NA,TRBJ2-1,TRBD2,TRBV24-1
TGTGCCAGCAGCCTTCGGGGAAGTTACGAGCAGTACTTC,CASSLRGSYEQYF,NA,TRBJ2-7,NA,TRBV14
TGTGCCAGCAGCCAGTGGACTAGCGGGGCCGGGGAGCTGTTTTTT,CASSQWTSGAGELFF,NA,TRBJ2-2,TRBD2,TRBV3-1/TRBV3-2
TGTGCCAGCAGCGATAGCGGCCAAGAGACCCAGTACTTC,CASSDSGQETQYF,NA,TRBJ2-5,NA,TRBV7-2
TGTGCCAGCAGCTTAGATGCGGGCCCCTACAATGAGCAGTTCTTC,CASSLDAGPYNEQFF,NA,TRBJ2-1,NA,TRBV7-9
TGTGCCTTCAATTTGGACAGGGCGGGCAATCAGCCCCAGCATTTT,CAFNLDRAGNQPQHF,once,TRBJ1-5,TRBD1,TRBV30
TGTGCCAGCAGTTACCATCGGGACAGTTTCGACTATGGCTACACCTTC,CASSYHRDSFDYGYTF,NA,TRBJ1-2,TRBD1,TRBV6-2/TRBV6-3
TGTGCCAGCAGAGACAGATTCCATAGCAATCAGCCCCAGCATTTT,CASRDRFHSNQPQHF,NA,TRBJ1-5,NA,TRBV6-5
TGTGCCAGCAGTCCCCGACAGGGGGCTAACTATGGCTACACCTTC,CASSPRQGANYGYTF,NA,TRBJ1-2,TRBD1,TRBV27
TGTGCCAGCAGTTGGACTAGCGGGGGCCAAAACACCGGGGAGCTGTTTTTT,CASSWTSGGQNTGELFF,NA,TRBJ2-2,TRBD2,TRBV27
TGTGCCAGCAGCCCCCCGACAGGGGGCGCCGATGGCTACACCTTC,CASSPPTGGADGYTF,NA,TRBJ1-2,TRBD1,TRBV9
TGTGCCAGTGGGGAGTGGGATGAGCAGTTCTTC,CASGEWDEQFF,NA,TRBJ2-1,NA,TRBV19
TGTGCCAGCAGTGAAAGGATCAACCGGGGTGGCTACACCTTC,CASSERINRGGYTF,NA,TRBJ1-2,NA,TRBV2